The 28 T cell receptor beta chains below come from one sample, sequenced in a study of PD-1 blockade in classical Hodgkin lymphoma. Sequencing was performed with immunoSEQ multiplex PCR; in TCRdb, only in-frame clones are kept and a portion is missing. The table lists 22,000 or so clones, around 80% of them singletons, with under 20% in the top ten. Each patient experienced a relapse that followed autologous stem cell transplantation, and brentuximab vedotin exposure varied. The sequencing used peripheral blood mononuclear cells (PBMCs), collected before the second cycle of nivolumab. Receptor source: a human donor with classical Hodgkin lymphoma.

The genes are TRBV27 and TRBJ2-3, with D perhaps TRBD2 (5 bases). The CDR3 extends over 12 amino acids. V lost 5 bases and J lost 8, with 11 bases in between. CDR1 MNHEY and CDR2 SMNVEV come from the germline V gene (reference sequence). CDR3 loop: CASSPSLTTQYF. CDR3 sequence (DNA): TGTGCCAGCAGTCCTAGCTTGACTACGCAGTATTTT.

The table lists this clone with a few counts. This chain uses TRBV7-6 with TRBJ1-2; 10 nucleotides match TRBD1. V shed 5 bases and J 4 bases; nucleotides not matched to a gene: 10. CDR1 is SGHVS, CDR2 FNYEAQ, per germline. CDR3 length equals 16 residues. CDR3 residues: CASSGSTGGFVYGYTF. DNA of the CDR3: TGTGCCAGCAGCGGGTCGACAGGGGGCTTTGTCTATGGCTACACCTTC.

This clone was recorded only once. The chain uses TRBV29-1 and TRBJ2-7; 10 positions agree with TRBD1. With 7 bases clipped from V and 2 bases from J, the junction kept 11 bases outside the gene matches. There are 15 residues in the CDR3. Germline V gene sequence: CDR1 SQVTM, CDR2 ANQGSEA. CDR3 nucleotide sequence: TGCAGCGCTGTCCGACAGGGGGCCCCCCCCTACGAGCAGTACTTC. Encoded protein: CSAVRQGAPPYEQYF.

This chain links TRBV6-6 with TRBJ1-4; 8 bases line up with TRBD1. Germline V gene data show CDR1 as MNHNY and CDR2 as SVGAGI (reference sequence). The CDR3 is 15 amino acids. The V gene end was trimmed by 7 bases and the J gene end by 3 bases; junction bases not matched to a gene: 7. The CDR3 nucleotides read TGTGCCAGCACCCTGAGGGACAGGTCTAATGAAAAACTGTTTTTT. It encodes CASTLRDRSNEKLFF.

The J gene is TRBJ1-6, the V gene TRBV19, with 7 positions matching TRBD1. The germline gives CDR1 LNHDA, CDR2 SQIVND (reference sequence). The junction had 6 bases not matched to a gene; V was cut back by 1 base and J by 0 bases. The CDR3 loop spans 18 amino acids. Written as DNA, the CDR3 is TGTGCCAGTAGTATAGCACAGGGGATGGGCTCCTATAATTCACCCCTCCACTTT. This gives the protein CASSIAQGMGSYNSPLHF.

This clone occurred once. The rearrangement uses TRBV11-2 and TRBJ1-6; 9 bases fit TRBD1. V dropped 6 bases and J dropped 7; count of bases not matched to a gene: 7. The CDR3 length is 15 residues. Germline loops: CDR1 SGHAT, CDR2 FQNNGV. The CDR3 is CASRRMDRGNSPLHF. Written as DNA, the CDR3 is TGTGCCAGCAGAAGAATGGACAGGGGCAATTCACCCCTCCACTTT.

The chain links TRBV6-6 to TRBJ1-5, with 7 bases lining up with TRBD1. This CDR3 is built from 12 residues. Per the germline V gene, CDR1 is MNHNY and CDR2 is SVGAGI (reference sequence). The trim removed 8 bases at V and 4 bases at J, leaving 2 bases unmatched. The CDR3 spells CASAQGNQPQHF. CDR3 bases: TGTGCCAGCGCACAGGGGAATCAGCCCCAGCATTTT.

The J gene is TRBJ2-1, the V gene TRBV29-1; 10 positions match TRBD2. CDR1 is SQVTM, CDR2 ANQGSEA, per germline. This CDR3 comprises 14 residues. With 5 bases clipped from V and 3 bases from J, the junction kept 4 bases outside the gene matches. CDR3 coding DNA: TGCAGCGTTATTGGACTAGCGGACTACAATGAGCAGTTCTTC. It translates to CSVIGLADYNEQFF.

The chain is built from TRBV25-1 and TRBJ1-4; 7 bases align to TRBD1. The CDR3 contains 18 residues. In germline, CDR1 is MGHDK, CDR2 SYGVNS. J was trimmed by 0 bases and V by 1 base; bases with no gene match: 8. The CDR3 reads CASSESQGRGTTNEKLFF. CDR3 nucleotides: TGTGCCAGCAGTGAATCACAGGGGAGGGGTACAACTAATGAAAAACTGTTTTTT.

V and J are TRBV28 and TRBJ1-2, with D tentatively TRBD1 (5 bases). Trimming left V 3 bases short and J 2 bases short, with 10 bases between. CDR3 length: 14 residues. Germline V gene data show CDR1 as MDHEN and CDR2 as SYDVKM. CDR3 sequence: CASSLVGENYGYTF. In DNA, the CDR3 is TGTGCCAGCAGTTTGGTGGGGGAGAACTATGGCTACACCTTC.

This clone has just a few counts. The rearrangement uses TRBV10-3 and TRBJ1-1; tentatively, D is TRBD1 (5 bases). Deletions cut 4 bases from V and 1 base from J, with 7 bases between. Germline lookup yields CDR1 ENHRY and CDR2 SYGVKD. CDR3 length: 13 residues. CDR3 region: CAISVGQNTEAFF. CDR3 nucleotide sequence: TGTGCCATCAGTGTAGGACAGAACACTGAAGCTTTCTTT.

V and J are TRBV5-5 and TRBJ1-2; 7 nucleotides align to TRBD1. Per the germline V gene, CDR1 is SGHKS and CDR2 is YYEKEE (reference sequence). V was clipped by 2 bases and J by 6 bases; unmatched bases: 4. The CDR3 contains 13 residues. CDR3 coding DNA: TGTGCCAGCAGCTTACAGGGGAAGGATGGCTACACCTTC. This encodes CASSLQGKDGYTF.

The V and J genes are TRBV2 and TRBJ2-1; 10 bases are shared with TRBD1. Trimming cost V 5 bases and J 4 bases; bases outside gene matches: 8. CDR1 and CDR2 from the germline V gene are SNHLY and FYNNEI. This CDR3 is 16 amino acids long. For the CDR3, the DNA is TGTGCCAGCAGTCCTCCGGGACAGGGGAGTTACAATGAGCAGTTCTTC. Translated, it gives CASSPPGQGSYNEQFF.

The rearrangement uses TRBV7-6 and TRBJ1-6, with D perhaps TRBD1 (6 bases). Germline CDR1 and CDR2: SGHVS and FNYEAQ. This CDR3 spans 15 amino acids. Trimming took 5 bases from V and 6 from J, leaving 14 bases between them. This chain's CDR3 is CASSAYRAANSPLHF. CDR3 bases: TGTGCCAGCAGCGCATACAGGGCTGCTAATTCACCCCTCCACTTT.

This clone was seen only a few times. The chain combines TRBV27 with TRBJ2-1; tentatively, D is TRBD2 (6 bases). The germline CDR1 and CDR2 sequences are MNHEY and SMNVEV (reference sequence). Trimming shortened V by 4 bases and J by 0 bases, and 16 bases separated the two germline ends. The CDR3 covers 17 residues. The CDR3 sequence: CASSSHFAGSSYNEQFF. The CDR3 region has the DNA TGTGCCAGCAGTTCCCATTTTGCGGGGAGCTCCTACAATGAGCAGTTCTTC.

CDR3 DNA: TGTGCCATCAGAGGACAGGGGGCGGCGAACACTGAAGCTTTCTTT. Its translation is CAIRGQGAANTEAFF. This chain uses TRBV10-3 with TRBJ1-1; TRBD1 agrees at 11 bases. The CDR3 is made up of 15 amino acids. V lost 6 bases to trimming and J lost 1 base; unmatched junction nucleotides: 4. Germline V CDR1 and CDR2: ENHRY, SYGVKD.

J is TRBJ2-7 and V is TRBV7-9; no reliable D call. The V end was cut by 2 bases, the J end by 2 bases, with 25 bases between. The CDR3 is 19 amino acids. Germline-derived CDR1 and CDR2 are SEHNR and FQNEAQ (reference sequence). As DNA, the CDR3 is TGTGCCAGCAGCTTAATCGGTTGGCCCTTCACTCTCCACGCCTACGAGCAGTACTTC. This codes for CASSLIGWPFTLHAYEQYF.

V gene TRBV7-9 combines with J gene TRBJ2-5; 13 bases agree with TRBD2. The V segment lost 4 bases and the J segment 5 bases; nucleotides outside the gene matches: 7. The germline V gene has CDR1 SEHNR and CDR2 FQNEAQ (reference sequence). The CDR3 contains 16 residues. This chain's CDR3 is CASSSTSGGAAETQYF. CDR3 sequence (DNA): TGTGCCAGCAGCTCTACTAGCGGGGGGGCGGCTGAGACCCAGTACTTC. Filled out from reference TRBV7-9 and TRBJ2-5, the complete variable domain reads DTGVSQNPRHKITKRGQNVTFRCDPISEHNRLYWYRQTLGQGPEFLTYFQNEAQLEKSRLLSDRFSAERPKGSFSTLEIQRTEQGDSAMYLCASSSTSGGAAETQYFGPGTRLLVL.

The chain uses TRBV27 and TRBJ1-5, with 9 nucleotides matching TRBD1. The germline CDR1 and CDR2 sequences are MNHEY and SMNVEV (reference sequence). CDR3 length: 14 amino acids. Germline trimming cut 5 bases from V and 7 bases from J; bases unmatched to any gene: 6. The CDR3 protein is CASSQQGAGQPQHF. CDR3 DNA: TGTGCCAGCAGTCAACAGGGGGCTGGACAGCCCCAGCATTTT.

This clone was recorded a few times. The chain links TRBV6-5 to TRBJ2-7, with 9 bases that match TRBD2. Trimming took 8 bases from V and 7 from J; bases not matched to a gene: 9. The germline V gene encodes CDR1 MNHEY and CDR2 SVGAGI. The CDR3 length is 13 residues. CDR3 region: CASQRGAAGEQYV. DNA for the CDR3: TGTGCCAGCCAGCGGGGGGCGGCGGGGGAGCAGTACGTC.

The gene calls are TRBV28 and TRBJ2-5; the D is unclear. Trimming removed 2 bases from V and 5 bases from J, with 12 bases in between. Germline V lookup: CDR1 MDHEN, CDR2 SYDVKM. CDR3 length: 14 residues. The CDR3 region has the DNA TGTGCCAGCAGTTTAGGGCGGCTAGTCGAGACCCAGTACTTC. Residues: CASSLGRLVETQYF.

The CDR3 protein is CASSFEGGNEQFF. The CDR3 DNA reads as TGTGCCAGCAGCTTTGAGGGCGGAAATGAGCAGTTCTTC. The chain joins TRBV13 to TRBJ2-1; maybe TRBD2 (5 bases). Between the trimmed V and J ends, which lost 3 bases and 7 bases, there was a span of 10 bases. Germline V gene data show CDR1 as PRHDT and CDR2 as FYEKMQ (reference sequence). This CDR3 spans 13 amino acids. The whole variable domain, remainder taken from reference TRBV13 and TRBJ2-1, is AAGVIQSPRHLIKEKRETATLKCYPIPRHDTVYWYQQGPGQDPQFLISFYEKMQSDKGSIPDRFSAQQFSDYHSELNMSSLELGDSALYFCASSFEGGNEQFFGPGTRLTVL.

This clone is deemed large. The CDR3 coding sequence is TGTGCCAGCAGGAGAGGGTATGGCTACACCTTC. It encodes CASRRGYGYTF. The chain is built from TRBV6-5 and TRBJ1-2; no firm D call. Germline-derived CDR1 and CDR2 are MNHEY and SVGAGI. V was shortened by 6 bases and J by 5 bases, with 7 bases between the two germline ends. CDR3 length equals 11 residues.

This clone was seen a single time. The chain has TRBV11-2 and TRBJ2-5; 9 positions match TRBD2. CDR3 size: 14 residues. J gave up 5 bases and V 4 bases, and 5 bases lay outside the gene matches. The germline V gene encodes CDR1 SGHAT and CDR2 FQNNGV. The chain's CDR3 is CASSSSGAGETQYF. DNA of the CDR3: TGTGCCAGCAGCTCTAGCGGGGCGGGGGAGACCCAGTACTTC.

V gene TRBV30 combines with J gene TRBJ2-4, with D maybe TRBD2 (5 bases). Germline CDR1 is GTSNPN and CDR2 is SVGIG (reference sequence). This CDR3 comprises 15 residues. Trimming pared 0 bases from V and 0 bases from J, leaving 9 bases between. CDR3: CAWSVLAGAKNIQYF. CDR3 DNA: TGTGCCTGGAGTGTACTGGCGGGAGCCAAAAACATTCAGTACTTC.

The CDR3 nucleotides read TGTGCCAGCAGTAAAGGGGAAAACCTTTATGGCTACACCTTC. It is translated as CASSKGENLYGYTF. The chain employs TRBV6-1 and TRBJ1-2, with D possibly matching TRBD1 (5 bases). The V and J ends lost 5 bases and 5 bases respectively, with 15 bases between them. Germline CDR1 and CDR2: MNHNS and SASEGT. The CDR3 is made up of 14 amino acids.

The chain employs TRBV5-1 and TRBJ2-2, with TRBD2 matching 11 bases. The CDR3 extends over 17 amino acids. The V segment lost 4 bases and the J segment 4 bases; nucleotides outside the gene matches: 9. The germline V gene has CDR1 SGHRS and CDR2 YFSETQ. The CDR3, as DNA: TGCGCCAGCAGCCCCTATAGCGGGGGGGCGGGCACCGGGGAGCTGTTTTTT. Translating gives CASSPYSGGAGTGELFF.

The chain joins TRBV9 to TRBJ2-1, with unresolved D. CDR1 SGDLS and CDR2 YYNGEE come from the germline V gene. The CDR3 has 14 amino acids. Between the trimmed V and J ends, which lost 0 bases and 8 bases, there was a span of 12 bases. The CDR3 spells CASSVEVGEDEQFF. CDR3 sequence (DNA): TGTGCCAGCAGCGTAGAGGTGGGTGAGGATGAGCAGTTCTTC. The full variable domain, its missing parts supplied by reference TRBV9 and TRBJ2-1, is DSGVTQTPKHLITATGQRVTLRCSPRSGDLSVYWYQQSLDQGLQFLIQYYNGEERAKGNILERFSAQQFPDLHSELNLSSLELGDSALYFCASSVEVGEDEQFFGPGTRLTVL.